This T cell receptor beta chain was identified during a study of Ad26.COV2.S vaccination and SARS-CoV-2 variants. Study-level information: Ad26.COV2.S given intramuscularly, once or twice 56 days apart. Study outcomes and limitations: Vaccine recipients and placebo recipients showed similar non-spike TCR breadth.

With regard to this clone: The target antigen is unknown. The same CDR3 also results from other DNA sequences found in this sample.

Libraries were prepared by immunoSEQ multiplex PCR; TCRdb keeps only in-frame clonotypes and omits some of them. The sample has almost 400,000 clones, over 75% seen once; the top ten hold over 1.5%. Treatment indicated: around 19 received Ad26.COV2.S at low or high dose, single or two shots; roughly 5 received placebo; per-sample allocation not given. Collection of the samples took place on day 63 after the first injection of vaccine or placebo. An adult of 18-55 years in Boston served as donor. Trimming stripped 0 bases from V and 0 bases from J, with 5 bases between. CDR3 length: 13 residues. Looked up from germline, CDR1 is GTSNPN and CDR2 is SVGIG (reference sequence).

The specimen comprised peripheral blood, sampled in a trial of Ad26.COV2.S vaccine versus placebo. The genes are TRBV30 and TRBJ1-1; D uncertain. This receptor was obtained from a person between 18 and 59 years old who received the Ad26.COV2.S COVID-19 vaccine or a placebo. The CDR3 region is CAWSVGVNTEAFF. The CDR3 region has the DNA TGTGCCTGGAGTGTGGGTGTGAACACTGAAGCTTTCTTT. Using reference TRBV30 and TRBJ1-1 for the parts outside the CDR3, the full variable domain is SQTIHQWPATLVQPVGSPLSLECTVEGTSNPNLYWYRQAAGRGLQLLFYSVGIGQISSEVPQNLSASRPQDRQFILSSKKLLLSDSGFYLCAWSVGVNTEAFFGQGTRLTVV.